Listed here are 9 T cell receptor beta chains from one sample, sequenced in a study of blood T cell repertoires in COVID-19. Repertoires were generated with immunoSEQ multiplex PCR, while TCRdb's copy carries only in-frame clones and drops some. This table holds around 370,000 clones, 85% to 90% found once. Sequences were obtained from PBMCs or T cells enriched from blood (not recorded which). The receptors here all came from a young woman who had recovered from COVID-19.

The rearrangement uses TRBV9 and TRBJ2-5; 7 positions match TRBD2. In germline, CDR1 is SGDLS, CDR2 YYNGEE. The CDR3 spans 15 residues. V trimming: 6 bases; J trimming: 5 bases; junction bases outside the gene matches: 13. CDR3 bases: TGTGCCAGCACCCCCGGGGCAGGGAGGGAGGAGACCCAGTACTTC. Translating gives CASTPGAGREETQYF. The full variable domain, with the rest looked up from reference TRBV9 and TRBJ2-5, is DSGVTQTPKHLITATGQRVTLRCSPRSGDLSVYWYQQSLDQGLQFLIQYYNGEERAKGNILERFSAQQFPDLHSELNLSSLELGDSALYFCASTPGAGREETQYFGPGTRLLVL.

The rearrangement links TRBV30 to TRBJ1-1; perhaps TRBD1 as D (5 bases). CDR3 length: 18 amino acids. Trimming cost V 1 base and J 1 base, with 22 bases left between them. Germline V gene data show CDR1 as GTSNPN and CDR2 as SVGIG (reference sequence). The CDR3 nucleotides are TGTGCCTGGAGTGGGGGATCCATAAAAGGGGTGGGGAACACTGAAGCTTTCTTT. It translates to CAWSGGSIKGVGNTEAFF.

This sequence joins TRBV9 and TRBJ2-7; 8 bases line up with TRBD1. From germline, CDR1 is SGDLS and CDR2 YYNGEE. With 6 bases clipped from V and 3 bases from J, the junction kept 5 bases outside the gene matches. The CDR3 length is 13 residues. The CDR3 nucleotides read TGTGCCAGCAACCCTGGGACAGGCTACGAGCAGTACTTC. It codes for CASNPGTGYEQYF.

The V call is TRBV19, the J call TRBJ1-1; D gene uncertain. Looked up from germline, CDR1 is LNHDA and CDR2 is SQIVND (reference sequence). V lost 4 bases and J 4 bases, leaving 16 bases between the germline ends. CDR3 length equals 15 residues. CDR3 sequence (DNA): TGTGCCAGTAGTACCTATTCCGAGGGTGGCACTGAAGCTTTCTTT. Translating gives CASSTYSEGGTEAFF.

This clone was counted only a few times. This chain connects TRBV12-5 to TRBJ1-2; TRBD1 matches 7 bases. The CDR3 runs 14 residues. The V segment lost 6 bases and the J segment 4 bases; nucleotides outside the gene matches: 8. CDR1 and CDR2 from the germline V gene are LGHNT and FRNRAP. In DNA, the CDR3 is TGTGCTAGTGGCCTCGGACAGGTTGGCTATGGCTACACCTTC. It yields the protein CASGLGQVGYGYTF.

The chain links TRBV7-6 to TRBJ1-5; D is possibly TRBD1 (6 bases). V shed 3 bases and J shed 3 bases, with 9 bases lying between them. Per the germline V gene, CDR1 is SGHVS and CDR2 is FNYEAQ. The CDR3 has 14 amino acids. The CDR3 protein is CASSLGGHNQPQHF. The CDR3 DNA reads TGTGCCAGCAGCTTGGGGGGGCACAATCAGCCCCAGCATTTT.

A few counts support this clone. The chain links TRBV3-1 (or the pseudogene TRBV3-2) to TRBJ2-7; TRBD2 aligns across 7 bases. Germline lookup yields CDR1 LGHDT and CDR2 YNNKEL (reference sequence). The J segment lost 0 bases and the V segment lost 5 bases, leaving 10 bases of the junction unmatched. CDR3 length: 16 amino acids. The CDR3 is CASSFEGLDYSYEQYF. CDR3 DNA sequence: TGTGCCAGCAGCTTTGAAGGACTAGACTACTCCTACGAGCAGTACTTC.

This clone was seen more than once but under ten times. The CDR3 nucleotides read TGTGCCAGCAGCCCTGACAGGGGATGGGATGGCTACACCTTC. It is translated as CASSPDRGWDGYTF. The chain combines TRBV5-4 with TRBJ1-2; 8 nucleotides line up with TRBD1. The CDR3 runs to 14 residues. Germline CDR1 is SGHNT and CDR2 is YYREEE (reference sequence). The ends lost 4 bases at V and 6 bases at J; junction bases unmatched: 8.

The J gene is TRBJ2-5, the V gene TRBV28; 7 nucleotides agree with TRBD1. Unmatched junction bases numbered 8, after V lost 6 bases and J lost 4 bases. CDR1 is MDHEN and CDR2 is SYDVKM in the germline V gene. The CDR3 length is 14 residues. The CDR3 protein is CASSTTGVAETQYF. CDR3 DNA: TGTGCCAGCAGCACCACAGGGGTCGCAGAGACCCAGTACTTC.